This T cell receptor (beta chain) came from a study of blood T cell repertoires in COVID-19. Germline V gene lookup returns CDR1 MGHRA and CDR2 YSYEKL. CDR3 length: 13 residues. Trimming left V 2 bases short and J 4 bases short, with 6 bases between. Sequencing used immunoSEQ multiplex PCR; TCRdb keeps in-frame clones, though not all of them. The data contain a few hundred thousand clones, roughly 90% of them singletons. The sequence was obtained from a man aged 40-49 years with acute or convalescent COVID-19. This chain connects TRBV4-1 to TRBJ1-3; D uncertain. Sequenced sample: peripheral blood. This chain's CDR3 is CASSQPLGNTIYF. CDR3 in DNA: TGCGCCAGCAGCCAACCGTTGGGAAACACCATATATTTT.